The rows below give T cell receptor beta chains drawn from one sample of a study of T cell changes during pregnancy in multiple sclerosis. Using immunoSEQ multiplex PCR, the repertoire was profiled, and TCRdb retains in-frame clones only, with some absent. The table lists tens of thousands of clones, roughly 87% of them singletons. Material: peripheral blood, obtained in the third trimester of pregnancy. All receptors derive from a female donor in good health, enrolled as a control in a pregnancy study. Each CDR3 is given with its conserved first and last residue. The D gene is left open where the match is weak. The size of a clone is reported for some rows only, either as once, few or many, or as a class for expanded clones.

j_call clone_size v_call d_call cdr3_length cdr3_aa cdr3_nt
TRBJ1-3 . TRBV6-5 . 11 CASIFGNTIYF TGTGCCAGCATATTTGGAAACACCATATATTTT
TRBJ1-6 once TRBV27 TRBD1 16 CASSKATGAYNSPLHF TGTGCCAGCAGCAAAGCGACAGGGGCGTATAATTCACCCCTCCACTTT
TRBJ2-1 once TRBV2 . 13 CASNWDTNNEQFF TGTGCCAGCAATTGGGACACTAACAATGAGCAGTTCTTC
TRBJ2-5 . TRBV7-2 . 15 CASSPRGGGAETQYF TGTGCCAGCAGCCCTCGTGGAGGGGGCGCAGAGACCCAGTACTTC
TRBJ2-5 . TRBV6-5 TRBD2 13 CASRFSGGETQYF TGTGCCAGCCGCTTTTCGGGGGGAGAGACCCAGTACTTC
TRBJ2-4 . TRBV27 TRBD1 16 CASSIGQGATKNIQYF TGTGCCAGCAGTATCGGACAGGGGGCAACCAAAAACATTCAGTACTTC
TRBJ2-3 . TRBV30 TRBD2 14 CACTSSGRGDTQYF TGTGCCTGCACGTCGTCCGGGAGGGGAGATACGCAGTATTTT
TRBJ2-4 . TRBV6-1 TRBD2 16 CASSEAGWGGKNIQYF TGTGCCAGCAGTGAAGCAGGGTGGGGGGGCAAAAACATTCAGTACTTC
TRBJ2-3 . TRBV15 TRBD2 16 CATSRDPGGATDTQYF TGTGCCACCAGCAGAGATCCCGGGGGGGCGACAGATACGCAGTATTTT
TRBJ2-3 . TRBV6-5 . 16 CASSYSTAGITDTQYF TGTGCCAGCAGTTACTCGACGGCGGGCATCACAGATACGCAGTATTTT
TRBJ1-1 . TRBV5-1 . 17 CASSLAEGGPGSTEAFF TGCGCCAGCAGCTTGGCCGAGGGTGGCCCCGGCTCCACTGAAGCTTTCTTT
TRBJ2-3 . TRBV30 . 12 CAWSPNSDTQYF TGTGCCTGGAGTCCAAATTCAGATACGCAGTATTTT
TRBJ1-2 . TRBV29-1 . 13 CSVTATAEYGYTF TGCAGCGTCACAGCGACAGCAGAGTATGGCTACACCTTC
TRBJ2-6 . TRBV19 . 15 CASSIVVSGANVLTF TGTGCCAGTAGTATCGTAGTCTCTGGGGCCAACGTCCTGACTTTC
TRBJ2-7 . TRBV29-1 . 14 CSVARTGTGLEQYF TGCAGCGTTGCCCGAACCGGGACTGGGCTCGAGCAGTACTTC
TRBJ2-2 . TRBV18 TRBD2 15 CASSDRGRGTGELFF TGTGCCAGCTCCGATCGAGGGAGGGGCACCGGGGAGCTGTTTTTT
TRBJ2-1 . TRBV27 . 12 CASRRQYNEQFF TGTGCCAGCAGGCGACAGTACAATGAGCAGTTCTTC
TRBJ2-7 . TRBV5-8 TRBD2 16 CASSSPGLAGVHEQYF TGTGCCAGCAGCTCACCGGGACTAGCGGGAGTACACGAGCAGTACTTC
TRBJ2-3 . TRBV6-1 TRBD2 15 CASRGLAGGPDTQYF TGTGCCAGCAGGGGACTAGCGGGAGGACCAGATACGCAGTATTTT
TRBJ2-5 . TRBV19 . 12 CASGPGLETQYF TGTGCCAGTGGGCCGGGGTTGGAGACCCAGTACTTC
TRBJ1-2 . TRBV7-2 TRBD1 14 CASSLSGTEAGYTF TGTGCCAGCAGCTTAAGTGGGACAGAAGCCGGCTACACCTTC
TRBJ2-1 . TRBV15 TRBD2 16 CATSSLSGSSYNEQFF TGTGCCACCAGCAGCCTAAGCGGGAGCTCCTACAATGAGCAGTTCTTC
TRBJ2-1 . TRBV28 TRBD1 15 CASNAPGQGDNEQFF TGTGCCAGCAACGCACCGGGACAGGGAGACAATGAGCAGTTCTTC
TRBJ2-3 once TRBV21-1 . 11 CAPTEADTQYF TGTGCTCCAACCGAGGCAGATACGCAGTATTTT
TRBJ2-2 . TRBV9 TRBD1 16 CASSANRGWNTGELFF TGTGCCAGCAGCGCCAACAGGGGATGGAACACCGGGGAGCTGTTTTTT
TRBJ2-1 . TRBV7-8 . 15 CASERGEGPQNEQFF TGTGCCAGTGAGAGGGGGGAGGGCCCTCAGAATGAGCAGTTCTTC
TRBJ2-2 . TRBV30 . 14 CAWSSGLNTGELFF TGTGCCTGGAGCTCGGGACTGAACACCGGGGAGCTGTTTTTT
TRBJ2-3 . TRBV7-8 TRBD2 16 CASSLGRAGGPDTQYF TGTGCCAGCAGCTTAGGAAGGGCGGGAGGTCCAGATACGCAGTATTTT
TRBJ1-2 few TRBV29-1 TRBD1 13 CSVAGGADYGYTF TGCAGCGTTGCAGGGGGCGCAGACTATGGCTACACCTTC
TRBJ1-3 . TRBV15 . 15 CATSREQGTGNTIYF TGTGCCACCAGCAGGGAACAGGGAACTGGAAACACCATATATTTT
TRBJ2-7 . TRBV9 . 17 CASSATLKGPASFEQYF TGTGCCAGCAGCGCGACGCTCAAGGGGCCGGCCAGCTTCGAGCAGTACTTC
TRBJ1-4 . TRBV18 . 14 CASSPLQGNEKLFF TGTGCCAGCTCACCATTACAGGGCAATGAAAAACTGTTTTTT
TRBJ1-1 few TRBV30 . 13 CAWTRQGNTEAFF TGTGCCTGGACTAGGCAGGGGAACACTGAAGCTTTCTTT
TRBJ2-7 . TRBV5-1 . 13 CASSSQPTYEQYF TGCGCCAGCAGCTCACAGCCGACCTACGAGCAGTACTTC
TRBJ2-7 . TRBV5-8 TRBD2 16 CASRMGLAGGYHEQYF TGTGCCAGCAGGATGGGACTAGCGGGGGGGTATCACGAGCAGTACTTC
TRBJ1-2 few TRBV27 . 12 CASSLVTDTYTF TGTGCCAGCAGTCTAGTGACAGACACCTACACCTTC
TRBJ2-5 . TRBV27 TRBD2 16 CASSPLVAGGQETQYF TGTGCCAGCAGTCCACTAGTCGCGGGGGGTCAAGAGACCCAGTACTTC
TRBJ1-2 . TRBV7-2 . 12 CASSERVGGYTF TGTGCCAGCAGCGAGAGGGTAGGCGGCTACACCTTC
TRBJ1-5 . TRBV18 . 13 CASSPVRDQPQHF TGTGCCAGCTCACCGGTGAGGGATCAGCCCCAGCATTTT
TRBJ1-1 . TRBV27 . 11 CASSYRTEAFF TGTGCCAGCAGTTATAGAACCGAAGCTTTCTTT
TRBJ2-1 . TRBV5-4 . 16 CASSKEAGTSYNEQFF TGTGCCAGCAGCAAGGAGGCGGGAACCTCCTACAATGAGCAGTTCTTC
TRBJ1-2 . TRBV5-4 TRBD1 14 CASSSRDSSGGYTF TGTGCCAGCAGCTCCCGGGACAGTTCGGGAGGCTACACCTTC
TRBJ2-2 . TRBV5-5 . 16 CASSLGGGPNTGELFF TGTGCCAGCAGCTTGGGTGGGGGCCCGAACACCGGGGAGCTGTTTTTT
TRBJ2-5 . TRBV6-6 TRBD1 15 CASSYQDRNQETQYF TGTGCCAGCAGCTATCAGGACAGGAACCAAGAGACCCAGTACTTC
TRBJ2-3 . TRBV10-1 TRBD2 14 CASSPGGGTDTQYF TGCGCCAGCAGTCCGGGGGGGGGCACAGATACGCAGTATTTT
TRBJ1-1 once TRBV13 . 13 CASREGMNTEAFF TGTGCCAGCAGGGAGGGAATGAACACTGAAGCTTTCTTT
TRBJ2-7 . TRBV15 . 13 CATSRDRGFEQYF TGTGCCACCAGCAGAGATAGGGGGTTCGAGCAGTACTTC
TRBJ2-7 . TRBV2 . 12 CASSPDIYEQYF TGTGCCAGCAGTCCAGACATTTACGAGCAGTACTTC
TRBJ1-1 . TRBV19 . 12 CASSIGGSEAFF TGTGCCAGTAGTATAGGGGGCTCTGAAGCTTTCTTT
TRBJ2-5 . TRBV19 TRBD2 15 CASSIAPGLAETQYF TGTGCCAGTAGTATAGCTCCGGGACTAGCGGAGACCCAGTACTTC
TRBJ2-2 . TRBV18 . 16 CASSPKSGGSAGELFF TGTGCCAGCTCACCAAAGAGCGGAGGGAGTGCCGGGGAGCTGTTTTTT
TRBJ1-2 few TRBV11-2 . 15 CASSLGAGNSYGYTF TGTGCCAGCAGCTTAGGGGCAGGGAATAGCTATGGCTACACCTTC
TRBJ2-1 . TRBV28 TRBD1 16 CASSHLGTGWYNEQFF TGTGCCAGCAGTCACCTTGGGACAGGGTGGTACAATGAGCAGTTCTTC
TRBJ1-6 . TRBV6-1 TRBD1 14 CASSDRQGDSPLHF TGTGCCAGCAGCGATAGACAGGGGGATTCACCCCTCCACTTT
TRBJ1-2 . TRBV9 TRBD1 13 CASSGTGLGGYTF TGTGCCAGCAGCGGGACAGGGCTGGGTGGCTACACCTTC